The 12 T cell receptor beta chains below were found in one sample sequenced in a study of blood T cell repertoires in COVID-19 (dated by TCRdb to 2018 to 2021). Preparation of the library involved the immunoSEQ multiplex PCR assay. Entries here come from immuneACCESS through TCRdb and include only in-frame sequences with V and J called. Some clones fail to appear in such tables; in the studies checked, an unresolved V gene covers under half of the shortfall, and the cause of the remainder is unknown. For this sample the table gives about 84,000 clones, of which around 80% were detected only once. The biggest ten clones account for approximately 28% of the sample. The sequenced material came from peripheral blood. The source is a woman aged 80 or over with acute or convalescent COVID-19.

The V gene is TRBV9, the J gene TRBJ2-2; 11 nucleotides line up with TRBD2. V lost 4 bases to trimming and J lost 2 bases; unmatched junction nucleotides: 7. This CDR3 spans 17 amino acids. Per the germline V gene, CDR1 is SGDLS and CDR2 is YYNGEE. The CDR3 DNA reads as TGTGCCAGCAGCCGGGACGGGACTAGCGGAAACACCGGGGAGCTGTTTTTT. It yields the protein CASSRDGTSGNTGELFF.

This chain connects TRBV18 to TRBJ1-4; D gene uncertain. The CDR3 sequence is 13 residues long. Trimming left V 2 bases short and J 12 bases short, with 13 bases between. Per the germline V gene, CDR1 is KGHSH and CDR2 is LQKENI. Here the CDR3 DNA reads TGTGCCAGCTCACCAGGCGAGGGCTGGGAACTGTTTTTT. It yields the protein CASSPGEGWELFF.

The rearrangement joins TRBV24-1 to TRBJ2-3, with D uncertain. From germline, CDR1 is KGHDR and CDR2 SFDVKD. The CDR3 has 17 residues. The V end was cut by 5 bases, the J end by 0 bases, with 17 bases between. CDR3 nucleotides: TGTGCCACCAGTGTGTCCGGTATCCTATCGAGCACAGATACGCAGTATTTT. Protein product: CATSVSGILSSTDTQYF.

This rearrangement joins TRBV7-3 to TRBJ2-1; the D gene is possibly TRBD1 (7 bases). Trimming pared 4 bases from V and 4 bases from J, leaving 29 bases between. CDR1 SGHTA and CDR2 FQGTGA come from the germline V gene. The CDR3 is 20 residues long. The CDR3 bases are TGTGCCAGCAGCTCCCTTGGGGGCGGGGACAGCGTTCACCCTTACAATGAGCAGTTCTTC. This sequence encodes CASSSLGGGDSVHPYNEQFF. The full variable domain, rest sourced from reference TRBV7-3 and TRBJ2-1, is GAGVSQTPSNKVTEKGKYVELRCDPISGHTALYWYRQSLGQGPEFLIYFQGTGAADDSGLPNDRFFAVRPEGSVSTLKIQRTERGDSAVYLCASSSLGGGDSVHPYNEQFFGPGTRLTVL.

V usage is TRBV5-4 and J usage is TRBJ2-7; 14 nucleotides line up with TRBD2. The CDR3 is 14 residues long. V shed 7 bases, J shed 6 bases, and the junction held 6 bases outside the gene matches. Germline V gene lookup returns CDR1 SGHNT and CDR2 YYREEE (reference sequence). DNA of the CDR3: TGTGCCAGCTCGGGACTAGCGGGAGTAGGCGAGCAGTACTTC. It specifies CASSGLAGVGEQYF.

This chain joins TRBV27 and TRBJ2-7; D is perhaps TRBD1 (6 bases). Germline V gene sequence: CDR1 MNHEY, CDR2 SMNVEV (reference sequence). CDR3 length: 13 residues. Between the trimmed V and J ends, which lost 2 bases and 9 bases, there was a span of 14 bases. CDR3 residues: CASSLTLRGWQYF. The CDR3 DNA follows: TGTGCCAGCAGTTTAACCCTCAGGGGATGGCAGTACTTC.

The genes are TRBV4-1 and TRBJ1-1; no firm D call. Germline-derived CDR1 and CDR2 are MGHRA and YSYEKL. The ends were cut back, 3 bases at V and 0 bases at J, with 20 bases in the middle. The CDR3 spans 18 residues. Here the CDR3 reads CASSHPPDTASVNTEAFF. CDR3 DNA: TGCGCCAGCAGCCATCCCCCTGACACAGCCTCTGTGAACACTGAAGCTTTCTTT.

The chain uses TRBV18 and TRBJ2-5, with 8 nucleotides matching TRBD2. The V segment lost 3 bases and the J segment 1 base; nucleotides outside the gene matches: 4. Germline loops: CDR1 KGHSH, CDR2 LQKENI. The CDR3 totals 15 residues. CDR3 protein: CASSPLAGLQETQYF. In nucleotides, the CDR3 is TGTGCCAGCTCACCTCTAGCGGGCCTCCAAGAGACCCAGTACTTC.

This chain joins TRBV6-5 and TRBJ2-1, with 8 nucleotides matching TRBD2. V shed 7 bases, J shed 2 bases, and the junction held 7 bases outside the gene matches. The germline CDR1 and CDR2 sequences are MNHEY and SVGAGI. The CDR3 consists of 15 residues. The CDR3 DNA sequence: TGTGCCAGCACTGCTGGCGGGAGGCCCTACAATGAGCAGTTCTTC. This codes for CASTAGGRPYNEQFF.

This chain uses TRBV11-3 with TRBJ2-1; 14 nucleotides align to TRBD2. CDR3 length: 15 residues. CDR1 is SGHNT and CDR2 is YENEEA in the germline V gene. V trimming: 5 bases; J trimming: 7 bases; junction bases outside the gene matches: 4. The CDR3 nucleotides read TGTGCCAGCAGCACAGGGACTAGCGGGAGTAATGAGCAGTTCTTC. This translates into CASSTGTSGSNEQFF.

The chain is built from TRBV19 and TRBJ2-2; D is unclear. The CDR3 totals 14 residues. Germline CDR1 LNHDA, CDR2 SQIVND (reference sequence). Trimming took 6 bases from V and 0 from J, leaving 8 bases between them. CDR3 sequence: CASRSFSNTGELFF. CDR3 bases: TGTGCCAGTAGGTCCTTTTCGAACACCGGGGAGCTGTTTTTT.

This clone has a handful of counts. The rearrangement uses TRBV7-9 and TRBJ2-5; TRBD2 matches 8 bases. CDR3 length: 13 amino acids. V trimming: 8 bases; J trimming: 5 bases; junction bases outside the gene matches: 7. Germline V CDR1 and CDR2: SEHNR, FQNEAQ (reference sequence). CDR3 DNA sequence: TGTGCCAGCGCGTTTAGCGGGGAGGAGACCCAGTACTTC. The encoded protein is CASAFSGEETQYF.